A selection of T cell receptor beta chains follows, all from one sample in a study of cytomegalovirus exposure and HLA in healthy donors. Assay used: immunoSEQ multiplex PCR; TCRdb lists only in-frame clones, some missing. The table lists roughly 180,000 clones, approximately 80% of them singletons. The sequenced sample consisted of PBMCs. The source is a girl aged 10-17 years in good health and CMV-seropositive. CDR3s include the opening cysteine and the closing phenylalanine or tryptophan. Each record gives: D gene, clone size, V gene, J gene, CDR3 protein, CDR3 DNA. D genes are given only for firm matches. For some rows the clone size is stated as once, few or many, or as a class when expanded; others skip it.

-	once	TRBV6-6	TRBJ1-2	CASSAQRELNYGYTF	TGTGCCAGCAGTGCCCAGAGGGAATTAAACTATGGCTACACCTTC
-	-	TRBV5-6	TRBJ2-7	CASSLVASSYEQYF	TGTGCCAGCAGCTTGGTAGCAAGCTCCTACGAGCAGTACTTC
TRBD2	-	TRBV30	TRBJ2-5	CAWSVRDGREGTGETQYF	TGTGCCTGGAGTGTACGGGATGGGCGGGAGGGTACGGGAGAGACCCAGTACTTC
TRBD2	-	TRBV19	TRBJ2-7	CASSMQLAGRSGEQYF	TGTGCCAGTAGTATGCAGCTAGCGGGAAGGTCGGGCGAGCAGTACTTC
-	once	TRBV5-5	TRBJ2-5	CASSRRAEETQYF	TGTGCCAGCAGCAGGCGGGCCGAAGAGACCCAGTACTTC
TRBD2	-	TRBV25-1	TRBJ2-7	CASSASPREGSSYEQYF	TGTGCCAGCAGTGCTAGCCCCAGGGAGGGGAGCTCCTACGAGCAGTACTTC
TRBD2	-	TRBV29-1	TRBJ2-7	CSALRAGAYEQYF	TGCAGCGCCCTACGAGCGGGAGCGTACGAGCAGTACTTC
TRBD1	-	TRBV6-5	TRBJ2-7	CASKRDGTGAYEQYF	TGTGCCAGCAAAAGAGACGGGACAGGGGCCTACGAGCAGTACTTC
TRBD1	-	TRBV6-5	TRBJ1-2	CASSSLSGTGNGYTF	TGTGCCAGCAGCTCCCTCAGTGGGACAGGGAATGGCTACACCTTC
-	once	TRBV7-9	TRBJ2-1	CASSSDWVTSYAEQFF	TGTGCCAGCAGCTCGGATTGGGTGACTAGTTACGCTGAGCAGTTCTTC
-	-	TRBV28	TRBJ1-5	CASRFGSRSNQPQHF	TGTGCCAGCAGATTCGGGAGCAGAAGCAATCAGCCCCAGCATTTT
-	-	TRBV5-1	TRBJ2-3	CASSLAAGSTDTQYF	TGCGCCAGCAGCTTGGCGGCGGGTAGCACAGATACGCAGTATTTT
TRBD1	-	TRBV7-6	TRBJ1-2	CASSLATGEASNYGYTF	TGTGCCAGCAGCTTAGCGACAGGGGAGGCTTCTAACTATGGCTACACCTTC
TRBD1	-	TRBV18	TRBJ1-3	CASSALTGGENTIYF	TGTGCCAGCTCAGCCTTGACAGGGGGCGAAAACACCATATATTTT
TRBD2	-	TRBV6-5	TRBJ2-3	CASSYARGGRATSQYF	TGTGCCAGCAGTTACGCGAGGGGCGGGAGGGCCACGTCGCAGTATTTT
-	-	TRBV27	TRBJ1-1	CASARGRIGEAFF	TGTGCCAGCGCCAGGGGCCGGATAGGTGAAGCTTTCTTT
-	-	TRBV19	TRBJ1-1	CASRSRENTEAFF	TGTGCCAGTAGATCACGGGAGAACACTGAAGCTTTCTTT
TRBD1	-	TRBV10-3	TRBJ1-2	CAISDLRGNYGYTF	TGTGCCATCAGTGATCTCAGGGGGAACTATGGCTACACCTTC
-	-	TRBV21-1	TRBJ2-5	CASSKRGTEETQYF	TGTGCCAGCAGCAAGAGGGGGACAGAAGAGACCCAGTACTTC
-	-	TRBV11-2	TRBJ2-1	CASSLRGTPGDEQFF	TGTGCCAGCAGCTTGCGAGGGACTCCGGGGGATGAGCAGTTCTTC
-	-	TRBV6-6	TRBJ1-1	CASRPPRHNSEAFF	TGTGCCAGCAGGCCCCCCCGACACAACAGTGAAGCTTTCTTT
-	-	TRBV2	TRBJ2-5	CASRAEETQYF	TGTGCCAGCAGAGCGGAAGAGACCCAGTACTTC
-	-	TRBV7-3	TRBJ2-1	CASSLESGYYNEQFF	TGTGCCAGCAGCTTAGAGAGCGGATACTACAATGAGCAGTTCTTC
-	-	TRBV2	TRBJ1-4	CASSLQDSRGKLFF	TGTGCCAGCAGTCTCCAGGACAGCCGGGGAAAACTGTTTTTT
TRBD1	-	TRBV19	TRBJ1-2	CASSPGDRGNYGYTF	TGTGCCAGTAGTCCGGGGGACAGGGGTAACTATGGCTACACCTTC
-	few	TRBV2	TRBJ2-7	CASIFMYPAYEQYF	TGTGCCAGCATATTCATGTACCCGGCCTACGAGCAGTACTTC
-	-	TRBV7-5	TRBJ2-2	CVRSSFAVWLGLFNTGELFF	TGTGTCAGAAGCTCATTCGCGGTATGGCTCGGCCTCTTTAACACCGGGGAGCTGTTTTTT
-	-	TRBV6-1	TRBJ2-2	CASSVQGKVGELFF	TGTGCCAGCAGTGTCCAGGGAAAGGTCGGGGAGCTGTTTTTT
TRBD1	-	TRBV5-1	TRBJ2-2	CASSPGQGVTGELFF	TGCGCCAGCAGCCCGGGACAGGGAGTTACCGGGGAGCTGTTTTTT
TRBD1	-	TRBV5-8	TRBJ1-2	CASSLYWTGGSGYTF	TGTGCCAGCAGCCTCTATTGGACAGGGGGAAGTGGCTACACCTTC
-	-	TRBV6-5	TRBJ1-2	CASTVHRGYGYTF	TGTGCCAGCACCGTACACCGTGGTTATGGCTACACCTTC
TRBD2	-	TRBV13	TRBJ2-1	CASARTSGAGEQFF	TGTGCCAGCGCGAGGACTAGCGGGGCCGGTGAGCAGTTCTTC
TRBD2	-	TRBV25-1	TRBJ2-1	CASSDPGQAGGGYNEQFF	TGTGCCAGCAGTGACCCCGGACAGGCGGGAGGGGGCTACAATGAGCAGTTCTTC
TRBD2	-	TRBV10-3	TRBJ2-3	CAISLSGMETDTQYF	TGTGCCATCAGTCTCAGCGGGATGGAGACAGATACGCAGTATTTT
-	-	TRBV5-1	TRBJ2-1	CASSLGAAADEQFF	TGCGCCAGCAGCTTGGGCGCCGCGGCCGATGAGCAGTTCTTC
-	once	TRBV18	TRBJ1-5	CASSPGGYQPQHF	TGTGCCAGCTCACCGGGGGGTTATCAGCCCCAGCATTTT
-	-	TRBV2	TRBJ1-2	CASILDTPGNYGYTF	TGTGCCAGCATCCTCGACACTCCAGGGAACTATGGCTACACCTTC
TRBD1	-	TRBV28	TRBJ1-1	CASSSQGMLEAFF	TGTGCCAGCAGTTCACAGGGGATGTTAGAAGCTTTCTTT
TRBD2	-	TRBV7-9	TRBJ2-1	CASTGGLAGGTVRSEQFF	TGTGCCAGCACAGGCGGTCTAGCGGGAGGGACAGTTAGGTCTGAGCAGTTCTTC
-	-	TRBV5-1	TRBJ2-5	CASSFGLQETQYF	TGCGCCAGCAGCTTTGGCCTCCAAGAGACCCAGTACTTC
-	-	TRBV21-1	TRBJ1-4	CASSNSYHSRTGDPLWGNEKLFF	TGTGCCAGCAGCAATTCATATCACTCGAGGACAGGGGATCCCCTCTGGGGTAATGAAAAACTGTTTTTT
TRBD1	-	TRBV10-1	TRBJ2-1	CASRGQGADEQFF	TGCGCCAGCAGGGGACAGGGGGCTGATGAGCAGTTCTTC
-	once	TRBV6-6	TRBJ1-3	CASSYWDSGNTIYF	TGTGCCAGCAGTTATTGGGACTCAGGAAACACCATATATTTT
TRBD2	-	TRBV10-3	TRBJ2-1	CAISGGLALSILYNEQFF	TGTGCCATCAGTGGCGGACTAGCGCTATCGATATTGTACAATGAGCAGTTCTTC
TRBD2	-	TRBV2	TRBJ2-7	CASTHPGLAEAYEQYF	TGTGCCAGCACCCATCCAGGTCTAGCGGAGGCCTACGAGCAGTACTTC
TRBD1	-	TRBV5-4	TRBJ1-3	CASSMRQGRNTIYF	TGTGCCAGCAGCATGAGACAGGGGAGGAACACCATATATTTT
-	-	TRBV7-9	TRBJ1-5	CASSSSGGAGKQPQHF	TGTGCCAGCAGCTCATCTGGAGGGGCGGGAAAGCAGCCCCAGCATTTT
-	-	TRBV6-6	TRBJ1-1	CASSYSLQANTEAFF	TGTGCCAGCAGTTACTCGTTACAGGCGAACACTGAAGCTTTCTTT
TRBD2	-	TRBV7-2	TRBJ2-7	CASSSAGLARGRNEQYF	TGTGCCAGCAGCTCCGCCGGACTAGCGCGGGGGCGGAACGAGCAGTACTTC
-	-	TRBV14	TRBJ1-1	CASSQTVGATEAFF	TGTGCCAGCAGCCAGACTGTGGGGGCGACTGAAGCTTTCTTT
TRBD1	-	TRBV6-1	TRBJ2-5	CASSDRDRGPETQYF	TGTGCCAGCAGTGACCGGGACAGGGGGCCGGAGACCCAGTACTTC
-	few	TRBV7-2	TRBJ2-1	CASTTSWGRNEQFF	TGTGCCAGCACCACCTCTTGGGGGAGGAATGAGCAGTTCTTC
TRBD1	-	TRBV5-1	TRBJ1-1	CASSLIGQGAGGTEAFF	TGCGCCAGCAGCTTGATTGGACAGGGGGCCGGGGGCACTGAAGCTTTCTTT
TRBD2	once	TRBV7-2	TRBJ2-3	CASSLVTAGLADTQYF	TGTGCCAGCAGCTTAGTGACGGCAGGACTAGCGGATACGCAGTATTTT